These 28 T cell receptor beta chains came from one sample sequenced in a study of shared clonotypes between healthy human individuals. The assay was immunoSEQ multiplex PCR, and TCRdb's table has in-frame clones only and misses some. The sample shows 980,000 or so clones, 70% to 85% of them seen only once. The sequenced material came from memory CD4+ T cells sorted from blood. Described subset: CD45RA-negative fraction. These receptors were obtained from a man younger than 35 in good health.

This clone was observed a handful of times. J is TRBJ1-5 and V is TRBV30; 8 bases match TRBD1. The CDR3 loop spans 13 amino acids. J gave up 8 bases and V 4 bases, and 7 bases lay outside the gene matches. The germline CDR1 and CDR2 sequences are GTSNPN and SVGIG (reference sequence). The CDR3 nucleotides read TGTGCCTGGAAGGGACAGGCGGTAGAGCCCCAGCATTTT. This codes for CAWKGQAVEPQHF. Supplemented by reference TRBV30 and TRBJ1-5, the full variable domain reads SQTIHQWPATLVQPVGSPLSLECTVEGTSNPNLYWYRQAAGRGLQLLFYSVGIGQISSEVPQNLSASRPQDRQFILSSKKLLLSDSGFYLCAWKGQAVEPQHFGDGTRLSIL.

The V and J genes are TRBV5-8 and TRBJ2-5, with D maybe TRBD2 (6 bases). This CDR3 has 15 amino acids. The V and J ends lost 2 bases and 1 base respectively, with 12 bases between them. CDR1 is SGHTS and CDR2 is YDEGEE in the germline V gene. The DNA of the CDR3 is TGTGCCAGCAGCTTATTATACGGGGGCCAAGAGACCCAGTACTTC. Its protein product is CASSLLYGGQETQYF.

This clone appeared a single time. The chain combines TRBV4-1 with TRBJ2-6, with D possibly being TRBD1 (5 bases). Per the germline V gene, CDR1 is MGHRA and CDR2 is YSYEKL. This CDR3 has 15 residues. V lost 4 bases to trimming and J lost 0 bases, with 7 bases between them. Here the CDR3 DNA reads TGCGCCAGCAGCCTCGACAGCTCTGGGGCCAACGTCCTGACTTTC. Its protein is CASSLDSSGANVLTF.

This chain links TRBV7-2 with TRBJ2-7; TRBD2 aligns across 10 bases. Germline CDR1 is SGHTA and CDR2 is FQGNSA. The CDR3 covers 16 residues. J lost 0 bases, V lost 4 bases, and 6 bases had no gene match. The CDR3 nucleotides read TGTGCCAGCAGCTCGTTTAGCGGGGGGCTCTCCTACGAGCAGTACTTC. Amino acids: CASSSFSGGLSYEQYF.

V and J are TRBV2 and TRBJ2-7, with 10 positions matching TRBD1. The V gene's germline CDR1 is SNHLY and CDR2 FYNNEI. The CDR3 totals 12 residues. Germline trimming cut 5 bases from V and 6 bases from J; bases unmatched to any gene: 1. CDR3 in amino acids: CASSRTGGEQYF. CDR3 nucleotide sequence: TGTGCCAGCAGTCGGACAGGGGGCGAGCAGTACTTC.

The chain is built from TRBV28 and TRBJ2-7; D ambiguous. V lost 4 bases, J lost 6 bases, and 10 bases lay in between. Germline CDR1 reads MDHEN; CDR2 reads SYDVKM. The CDR3 sequence is 12 residues long. The CDR3 loop reads CASSSPPGEQYF. The CDR3 DNA reads TGTGCCAGCAGTTCCCCACCAGGCGAGCAGTACTTC.

This chain links TRBV2 with TRBJ2-1; D call uncertain. The germline V gene has CDR1 SNHLY and CDR2 FYNNEI. The CDR3 runs to 13 residues. Trimming shortened V by 5 bases and J by 9 bases, and 14 bases separated the two germline ends. In DNA, the CDR3 is TGTGCCAGCAGTAAGGAAGGGTATGGTGAGCAGTTCTTC. Its translation: CASSKEGYGEQFF.

This clone has just a few counts. The CDR3 sequence: CASSFAGQPQHF. The CDR3 bases are TGTGCCAGCAGTTTCGCAGGTCAGCCCCAGCATTTT. V gene TRBV27 combines with J gene TRBJ1-5; D remains unclear. Trimming shortened V by 3 bases and J by 6 bases, and 6 bases separated the two germline ends. The CDR3 contains 12 residues. Germline V lookup: CDR1 MNHEY, CDR2 SMNVEV (reference sequence).

The chain recombines TRBV20-1 with TRBJ1-2, with D unclear. CDR3 size: 11 residues. The V and J ends lost 5 bases and 4 bases respectively, with 8 bases between them. Per germline, CDR1 DFQATT and CDR2 SNEGSKA (reference sequence). DNA of the CDR3: TGCAGTGCTGTCGGACCCTATGGCTACACCTTC. The encoded protein is CSAVGPYGYTF.

V usage is TRBV19 and J usage is TRBJ2-5; 10 nucleotides line up with TRBD2. The germline CDR1 and CDR2 sequences are LNHDA and SQIVND (reference sequence). This CDR3 contains 18 residues. J lost 1 base, V lost 0 bases, and 8 bases had no gene match. This CDR3 is CASSIDASGGGLQETQYF. In DNA, the CDR3 is TGTGCCAGTAGTATAGATGCTAGCGGGGGAGGTCTCCAAGAGACCCAGTACTTC.

This clone has only a few counts. The chain couples TRBV7-9 to TRBJ2-3, with D unclear. Germline V CDR1 and CDR2: SEHNR, FQNEAQ (reference sequence). Trimming pared 4 bases from V and 13 bases from J, leaving 3 bases between. CDR3 length equals 8 residues. CDR3 DNA: TGTGCCAGCAGCTCTGAGTATTTT. Its protein is CASSSEYF.

This chain connects TRBV19 to TRBJ1-2; D perhaps matches TRBD1 (6 bases). The CDR3 totals 15 residues. Germline V gene lookup returns CDR1 LNHDA and CDR2 SQIVND (reference sequence). V dropped 3 bases and J dropped 4 bases, with 15 bases sitting between them. This chain's CDR3 is CASSMGPGATYGYTF. Here the CDR3 DNA reads TGTGCCAGTAGTATGGGCCCAGGGGCAACCTATGGCTACACCTTC.

The chain carries TRBV5-4 and TRBJ2-7, with a possible D match to TRBD1 (5 bases). This CDR3 has 14 residues. CDR1 and CDR2 (germline): SGHNT, YYREEE (reference sequence). The germline V and J ends were trimmed by 0 bases and 3 bases, with 10 bases remaining between them. The CDR3 DNA sequence: TGTGCCAGCAGCTTGGAATCAGGGATCTACGAGCAGTACTTC. Encoded protein: CASSLESGIYEQYF.

Comments on this clone: The junction differs from germline at one of its ends, possibly a read error. The rearrangement uses TRBV28 and TRBJ2-5; no reliable D call. The CDR3 loop spans 13 amino acids. Germline V gives CDR1 MDHEN, CDR2 SYDVKM. The CDR3 sequence is CASSFSFQEIQYF. DNA of the CDR3: TGTGCCAGCAGTTTTTCCTTCCAAGAGATCCAGTACTTC.

V gene TRBV7-9 combines with J gene TRBJ1-4; D is unclear. The V gene lost 1 base and the J gene lost 5 bases, with 8 bases spanning the gap. The CDR3 loop spans 14 amino acids. Looked up from germline, CDR1 is SEHNR and CDR2 is FQNEAQ (reference sequence). CDR3 nucleotide sequence: TGTGCCAGCAGCTTAGGGACGGAAAATGAAAAACTGTTTTTT. This gives the protein CASSLGTENEKLFF.

The V gene is TRBV28, the J gene TRBJ2-7, with D maybe TRBD2 (6 bases). The CDR3 runs 14 residues. CDR1 is MDHEN, CDR2 SYDVKM, per germline. The ends were cut back, 6 bases at V and 5 bases at J, with 17 bases in the middle. DNA of the CDR3: TGTGCCAGCAGCCGATTGGGGGGAACTAACGAGCAGTACTTC. It is translated as CASSRLGGTNEQYF. The variable domain in full, completed from reference TRBV28 and TRBJ2-7, reads DVKVTQSSRYLVKRTGEKVFLECVQDMDHENMFWYRQDPGLGLRLIYFSYDVKMKEKGDIPEGYSVSREKKERFSLILESASTNQTSMYLCASSRLGGTNEQYFGPGTRLTVT.

The chain has TRBV4-3 and TRBJ1-1; TRBD1 is a possible D gene (5 bases). The V end lost 1 base, the J end lost 3 bases, and 15 bases lay between the germline ends. Germline V lookup: CDR1 LGHNA, CDR2 YSLEER. The length of the CDR3 is 16 residues. As DNA, the CDR3 is TGCGCCAGCAGCCAAGTGAGGCGGGGGATTTACACTGAAGCTTTCTTT. Encoded protein: CASSQVRRGIYTEAFF.

The chain carries TRBV2 and TRBJ2-6; a weak D match, TRBD1 (7 bases). The V end was cut by 6 bases, the J end by 1 base, with 16 bases between. Germline CDR1 is SNHLY and CDR2 is FYNNEI. The CDR3 is made up of 17 amino acids. CDR3 region: CASSLTGDLSGANVLTF. The CDR3 DNA follows: TGTGCCAGCAGCCTTACAGGGGACTTGTCTGGGGCCAACGTCCTGACTTTC.

V and J are TRBV11-2 and TRBJ2-3; a possible D gene is TRBD2 (5 bases). This CDR3 is built from 14 residues. The V gene lost 0 bases and the J gene lost 8 bases, with 12 bases spanning the gap. CDR1 and CDR2 (germline): SGHAT, FQNNGV. Written as DNA, the CDR3 is TGTGCCAGCAGCTTAGATCTGACTACCGGTACGCAGTATTTT. As protein: CASSLDLTTGTQYF.

The rearrangement uses TRBV19 and TRBJ2-7; tentative D call: TRBD2 (5 bases). The CDR3 is made up of 14 amino acids. Germline V gene lookup returns CDR1 LNHDA and CDR2 SQIVND (reference sequence). The V end was cut by 3 bases, the J end by 6 bases, with 15 bases between. CDR3 nucleotide sequence: TGTGCCAGTAGTATGTGGGAGCGGAGTTCCGAGCAGTACTTC. Its translation is CASSMWERSSEQYF.

This clone appeared a few times. CDR3 DNA sequence: TGTGCCAGCAGTTCGCGGACTAGCGGGAGCTATGAGCAGTTCTTC. It specifies CASSSRTSGSYEQFF. This sequence joins TRBV7-2 and TRBJ2-1; 13 nucleotides align to TRBD2. Trimming took 6 bases from V and 8 from J; bases not matched to a gene: 7. The V gene's germline CDR1 is SGHTA and CDR2 FQGNSA. This CDR3 spans 15 amino acids.

The CDR3: CAISPDRGGSNEQFF. CDR3 coding DNA: TGTGCCATCAGTCCGGACAGGGGGGGTAGTAATGAGCAGTTCTTC. This chain joins TRBV10-3 and TRBJ2-1; 10 bases are a match to TRBD1. The CDR3 length is 15 residues. The trim removed 5 bases at V and 7 bases at J, leaving 8 bases unmatched. CDR1 and CDR2 (germline): ENHRY, SYGVKD.

The chain has TRBV4-1 and TRBJ1-2; TRBD1 matches at 9 bases. The V gene's germline CDR1 is MGHRA and CDR2 YSYEKL. The CDR3 consists of 17 residues. V was pared by 0 bases and J by 3 bases, with 8 bases of the junction left unmatched. The CDR3 here is CASSQDRDRVPDYGYTF. CDR3 bases: TGCGCCAGCAGCCAAGATAGGGACAGGGTGCCGGACTATGGCTACACCTTC.

J is TRBJ1-5 and V is TRBV28; tentatively, D is TRBD1 (5 bases). The germline V gene encodes CDR1 MDHEN and CDR2 SYDVKM. The V end lost 3 bases, the J end lost 6 bases, and 12 bases lay between the germline ends. The CDR3 sequence is 14 residues long. This chain's CDR3 is CASSLAGGGQPQHF. The DNA of the CDR3 is TGTGCCAGCAGTTTGGCGGGGGGAGGTCAGCCCCAGCATTTT.

The chain joins TRBV11-2 to TRBJ2-3; 13 bases align to TRBD2. J lost 6 bases, V lost 5 bases, and 8 bases had no gene match. This CDR3 has 16 residues. CDR1 is SGHAT and CDR2 is FQNNGV in the germline V gene. The CDR3: CASSRGTSGIRDTQYF. The CDR3 DNA follows: TGTGCCAGCAGCCGGGGGACTAGCGGGATTAGGGATACGCAGTATTTT.

The genes are TRBV21-1 and TRBJ1-1; no check of the table's D call, TRBD1, against the DNA was made. TRBV21-1 is given as a pseudogene. This CDR3 comprises 17 residues. As DNA, the CDR3 is TGTGCCAGCAGCAACCTCGGGACAGGGGGCATGAACACTGAAGCTTTCTTT. This gives the protein CASSNLGTGGMNTEAFF.

J is TRBJ2-7 and V is TRBV19; possibly TRBD2 for D (5 bases). The V gene lost 4 bases and the J gene lost 2 bases, with 9 bases spanning the gap. Germline CDR1 reads LNHDA; CDR2 reads SQIVND (reference sequence). This CDR3 has 13 residues. Here the CDR3 reads CASSNGGTYEQYF. For the CDR3, the DNA is TGTGCCAGTAGTAACGGAGGCACCTACGAGCAGTACTTC.

This chain joins TRBV5-1 and TRBJ2-3, with D tentatively TRBD2 (5 bases). Trimming took 0 bases from V and 6 from J, leaving 11 bases between them. CDR3 length: 14 amino acids. Germline CDR1 reads SGHRS; CDR2 reads YFSETQ. The DNA of the CDR3 is TGCGCCAGCAGCTTGGCGGGTAGCGAGGATACGCAGTATTTT. This translates into CASSLAGSEDTQYF.